The sequence of this T cell receptor (beta chain) was determined in a study of control samples from healthy donors and cancer patients. Assay: immunoSEQ multiplex PCR; the TCRdb copy retains only in-frame clones and omits some. The repertoire holds 100,000 or so clones, with approximately 93% as singletons. Per the germline V gene, CDR1 is KGHSH and CDR2 is LQKENI. CDR3 length: 14 amino acids. V was clipped by 1 base and J by 0 bases, with 5 bases between them. Sequenced input: blood. This sequence originates from a woman in her twenties or thirties in good health. The V call is TRBV18, the J call TRBJ2-3, with unresolved D. The CDR3 loop reads CASSPRQSTDTQYF. CDR3 nucleotides: TGTGCCAGCTCACCACGACAAAGCACAGATACGCAGTATTTT.